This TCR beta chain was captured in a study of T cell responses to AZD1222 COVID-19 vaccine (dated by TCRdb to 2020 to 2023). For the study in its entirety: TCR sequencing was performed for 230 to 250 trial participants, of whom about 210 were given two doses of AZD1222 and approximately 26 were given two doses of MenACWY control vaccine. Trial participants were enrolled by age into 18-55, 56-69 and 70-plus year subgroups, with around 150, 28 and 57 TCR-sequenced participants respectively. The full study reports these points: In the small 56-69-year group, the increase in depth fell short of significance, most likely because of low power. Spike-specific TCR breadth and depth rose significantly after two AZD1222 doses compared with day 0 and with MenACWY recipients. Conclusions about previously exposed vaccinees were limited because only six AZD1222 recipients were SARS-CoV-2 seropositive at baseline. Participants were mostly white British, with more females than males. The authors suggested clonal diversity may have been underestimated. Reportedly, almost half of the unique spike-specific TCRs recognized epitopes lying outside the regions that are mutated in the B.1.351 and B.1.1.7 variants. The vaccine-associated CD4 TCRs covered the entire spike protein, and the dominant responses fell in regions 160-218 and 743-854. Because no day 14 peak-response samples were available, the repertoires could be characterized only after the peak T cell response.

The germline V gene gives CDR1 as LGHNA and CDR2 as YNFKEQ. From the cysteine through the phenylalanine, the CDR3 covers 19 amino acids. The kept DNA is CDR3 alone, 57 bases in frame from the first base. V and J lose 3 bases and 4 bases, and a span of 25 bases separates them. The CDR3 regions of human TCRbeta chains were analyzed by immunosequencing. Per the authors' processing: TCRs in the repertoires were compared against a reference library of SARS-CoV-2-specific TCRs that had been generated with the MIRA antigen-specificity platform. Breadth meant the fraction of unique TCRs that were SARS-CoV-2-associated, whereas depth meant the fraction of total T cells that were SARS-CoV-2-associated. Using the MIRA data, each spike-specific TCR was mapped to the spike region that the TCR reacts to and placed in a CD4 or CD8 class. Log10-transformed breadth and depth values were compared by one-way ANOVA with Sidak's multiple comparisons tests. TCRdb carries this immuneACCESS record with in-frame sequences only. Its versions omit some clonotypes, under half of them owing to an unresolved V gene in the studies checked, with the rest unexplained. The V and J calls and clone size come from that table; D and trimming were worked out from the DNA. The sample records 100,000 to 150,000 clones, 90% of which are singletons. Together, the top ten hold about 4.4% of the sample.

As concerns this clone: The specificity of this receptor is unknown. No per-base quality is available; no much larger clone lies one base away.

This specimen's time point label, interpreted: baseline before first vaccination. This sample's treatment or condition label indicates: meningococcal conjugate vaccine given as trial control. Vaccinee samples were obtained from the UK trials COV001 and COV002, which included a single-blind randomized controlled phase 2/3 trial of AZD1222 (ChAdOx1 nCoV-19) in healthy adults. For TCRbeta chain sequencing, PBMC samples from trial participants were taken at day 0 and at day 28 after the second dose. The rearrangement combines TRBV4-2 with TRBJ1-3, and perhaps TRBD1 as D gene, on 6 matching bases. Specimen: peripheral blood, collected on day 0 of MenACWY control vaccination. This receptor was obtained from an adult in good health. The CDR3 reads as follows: CASSQKSGLGGAAGNTIYF. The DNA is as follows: TGTGCCAGCAGCCAGAAGTCGGGGCTGGGGGGGGCCGCAGGAAACACCATATATTTT.